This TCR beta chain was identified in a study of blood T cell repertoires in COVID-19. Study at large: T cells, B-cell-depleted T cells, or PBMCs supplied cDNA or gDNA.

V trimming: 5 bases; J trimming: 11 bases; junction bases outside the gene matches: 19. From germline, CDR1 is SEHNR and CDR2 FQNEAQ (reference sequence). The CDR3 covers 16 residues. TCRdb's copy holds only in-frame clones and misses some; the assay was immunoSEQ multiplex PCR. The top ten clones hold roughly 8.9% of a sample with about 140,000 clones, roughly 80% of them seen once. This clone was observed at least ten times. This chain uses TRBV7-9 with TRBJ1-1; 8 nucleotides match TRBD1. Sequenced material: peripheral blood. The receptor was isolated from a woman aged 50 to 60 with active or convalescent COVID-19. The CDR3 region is CASSPPRGQASLLAFF. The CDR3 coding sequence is TGTGCCAGCAGCCCCCCCCGGGGACAGGCCTCCTTATTGGCTTTCTTT.